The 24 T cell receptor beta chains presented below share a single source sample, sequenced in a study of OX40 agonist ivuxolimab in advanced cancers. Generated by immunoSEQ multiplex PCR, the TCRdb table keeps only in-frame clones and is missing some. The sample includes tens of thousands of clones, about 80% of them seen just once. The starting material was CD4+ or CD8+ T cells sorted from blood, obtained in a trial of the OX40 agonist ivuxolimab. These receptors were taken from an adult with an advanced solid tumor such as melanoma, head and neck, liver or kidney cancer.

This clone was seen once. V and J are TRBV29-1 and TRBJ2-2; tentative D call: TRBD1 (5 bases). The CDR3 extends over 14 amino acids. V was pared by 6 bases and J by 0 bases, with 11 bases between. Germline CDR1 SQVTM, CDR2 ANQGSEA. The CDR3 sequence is CSVQGQANTGELFF. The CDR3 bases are TGCAGCGTGCAAGGACAAGCGAACACCGGGGAGCTGTTTTTT.

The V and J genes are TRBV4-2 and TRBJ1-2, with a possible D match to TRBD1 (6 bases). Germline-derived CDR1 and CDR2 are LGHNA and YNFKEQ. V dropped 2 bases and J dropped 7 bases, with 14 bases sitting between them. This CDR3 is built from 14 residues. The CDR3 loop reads CASSQFEGGSGYTF. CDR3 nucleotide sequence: TGTGCCAGCAGCCAATTTGAGGGGGGTAGTGGCTACACCTTC.

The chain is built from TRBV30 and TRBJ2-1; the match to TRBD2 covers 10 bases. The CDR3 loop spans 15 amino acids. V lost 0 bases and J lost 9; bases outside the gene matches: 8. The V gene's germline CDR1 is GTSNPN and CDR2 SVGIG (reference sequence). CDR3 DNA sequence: TGTGCCTGGAGTGTTTCGCTAGCGGGAGAGCTTGAGCAGTTCTTC. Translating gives CAWSVSLAGELEQFF.

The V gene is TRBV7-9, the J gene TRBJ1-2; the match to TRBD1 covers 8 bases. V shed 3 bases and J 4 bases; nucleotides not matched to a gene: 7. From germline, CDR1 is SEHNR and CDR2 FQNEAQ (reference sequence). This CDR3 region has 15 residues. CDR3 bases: TGTGCCAGCAGCTTTACAGGGGGGGTGGCCTATGGCTACACCTTC. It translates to CASSFTGGVAYGYTF.

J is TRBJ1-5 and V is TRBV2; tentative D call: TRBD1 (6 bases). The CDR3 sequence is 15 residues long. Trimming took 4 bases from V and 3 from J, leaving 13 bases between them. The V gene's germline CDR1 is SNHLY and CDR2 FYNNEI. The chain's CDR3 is CASSATDRFNQPQHF. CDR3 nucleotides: TGTGCCAGCAGTGCTACGGACAGATTCAATCAGCCCCAGCATTTT. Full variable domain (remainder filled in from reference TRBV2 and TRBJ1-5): EPEVTQTPSHQVTQMGQEVILRCVPISNHLYFYWYRQILGQKVEFLVSFYNNEISEKSEIFDDQFSVERPDGSNFTLKIRSTKLEDSAMYFCASSATDRFNQPQHFGDGTRLSIL.

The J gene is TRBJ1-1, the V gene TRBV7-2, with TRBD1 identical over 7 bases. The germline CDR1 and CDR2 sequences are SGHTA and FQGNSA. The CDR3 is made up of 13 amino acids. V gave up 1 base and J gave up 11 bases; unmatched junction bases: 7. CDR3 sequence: CASSLEVRGYAFF. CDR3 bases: TGTGCCAGCAGCTTAGAGGTCAGGGGGTATGCTTTCTTT.

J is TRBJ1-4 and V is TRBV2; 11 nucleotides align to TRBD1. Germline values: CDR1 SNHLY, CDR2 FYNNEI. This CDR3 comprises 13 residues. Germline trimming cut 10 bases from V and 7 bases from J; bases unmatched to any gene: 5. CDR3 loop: CATGQGAGEKLFF. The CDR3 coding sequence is TGTGCCACTGGACAGGGGGCTGGTGAAAAACTGTTTTTT.

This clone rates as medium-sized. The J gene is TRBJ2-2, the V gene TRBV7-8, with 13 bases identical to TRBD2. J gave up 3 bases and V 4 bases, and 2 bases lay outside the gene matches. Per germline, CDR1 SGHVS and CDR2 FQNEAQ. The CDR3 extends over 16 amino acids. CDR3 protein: CASSYGLAGDTGELFF. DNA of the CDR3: TGTGCCAGCAGCTACGGACTAGCGGGAGACACCGGGGAGCTGTTTTTT.

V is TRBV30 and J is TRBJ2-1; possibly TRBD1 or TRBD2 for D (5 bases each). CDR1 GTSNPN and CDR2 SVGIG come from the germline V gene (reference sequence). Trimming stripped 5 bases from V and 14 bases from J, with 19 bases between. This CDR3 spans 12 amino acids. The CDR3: CAWGGFSESEFF. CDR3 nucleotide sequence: TGTGCCTGGGGGGGATTTAGCGAATCCGAGTTCTTC.

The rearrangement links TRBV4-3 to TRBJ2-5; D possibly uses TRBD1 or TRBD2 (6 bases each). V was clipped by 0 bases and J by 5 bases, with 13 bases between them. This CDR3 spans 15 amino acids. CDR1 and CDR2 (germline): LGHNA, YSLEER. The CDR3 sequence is CASSQDPGARETQYF. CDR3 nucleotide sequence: TGCGCCAGCAGCCAAGATCCGGGGGCGAGGGAGACCCAGTACTTC.

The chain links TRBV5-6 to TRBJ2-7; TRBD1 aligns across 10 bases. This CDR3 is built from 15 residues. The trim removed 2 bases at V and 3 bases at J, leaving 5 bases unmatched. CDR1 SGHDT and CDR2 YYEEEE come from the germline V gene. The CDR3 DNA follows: TGTGCCAGCAGCTTAGAGGGACAGGGGATCTACGAGCAGTACTTC. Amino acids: CASSLEGQGIYEQYF.

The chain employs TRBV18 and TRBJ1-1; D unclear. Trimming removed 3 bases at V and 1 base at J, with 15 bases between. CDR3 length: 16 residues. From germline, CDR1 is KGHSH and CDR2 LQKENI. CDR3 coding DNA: TGTGCCAGCTCACCTATGTTACAACCCCCGAACACTGAAGCTTTCTTT. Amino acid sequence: CASSPMLQPPNTEAFF.

The chain's CDR3 is CASSPLGLLGSEQFF. As DNA, the CDR3 is TGTGCCAGCAGCCCGTTAGGACTACTTGGGAGTGAGCAGTTCTTC. This chain uses TRBV7-3 with TRBJ2-1; a possible D gene is TRBD2 (6 bases). This CDR3 has 15 residues. Looked up from germline, CDR1 is SGHTA and CDR2 is FQGTGA. Trimming cost V 5 bases and J 9 bases, with 20 bases left between them.

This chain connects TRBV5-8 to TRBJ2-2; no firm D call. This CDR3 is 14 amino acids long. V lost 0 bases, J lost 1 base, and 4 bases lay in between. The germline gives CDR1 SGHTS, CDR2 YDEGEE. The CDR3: CASSLAQNTGELFF. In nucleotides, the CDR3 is TGTGCCAGCAGCTTGGCACAGAACACCGGGGAGCTGTTTTTT. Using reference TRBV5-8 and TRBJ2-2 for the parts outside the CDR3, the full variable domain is EAGVTQSPTHLIKTRGQQATLRCSPISGHTSVYWYQQALGLGLQFLLWYDEGEERNRGNFPPRFSGRQFPNYSSELNVNALELEDSALYLCASSLAQNTGELFFGEGSRLTVL.

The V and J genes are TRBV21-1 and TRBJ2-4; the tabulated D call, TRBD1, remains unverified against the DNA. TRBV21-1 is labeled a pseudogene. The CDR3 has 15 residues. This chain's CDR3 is CASTLTGVAKNIQYF. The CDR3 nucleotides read TGTGCCAGCACTTTGACAGGGGTAGCCAAAAACATTCAGTACTTC.

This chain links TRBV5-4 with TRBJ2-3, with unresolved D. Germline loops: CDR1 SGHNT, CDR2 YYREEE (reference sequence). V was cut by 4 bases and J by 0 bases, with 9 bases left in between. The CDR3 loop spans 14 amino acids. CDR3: CASSPLRSTDTQYF. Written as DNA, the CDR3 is TGTGCCAGCAGCCCCTTGAGGAGCACAGATACGCAGTATTTT.

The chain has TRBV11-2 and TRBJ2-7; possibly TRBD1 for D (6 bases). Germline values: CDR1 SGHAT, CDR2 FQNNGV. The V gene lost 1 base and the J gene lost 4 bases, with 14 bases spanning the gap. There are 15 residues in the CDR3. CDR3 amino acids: CASSLVPGETYEQYF. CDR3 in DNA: TGTGCCAGCAGCTTAGTTCCAGGGGAGACGTACGAGCAGTACTTC. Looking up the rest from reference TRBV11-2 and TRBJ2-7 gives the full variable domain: EAGVAQSPRYKIIEKRQSVAFWCNPISGHATLYWYQQILGQGPKLLIQFQNNGVVDDSQLPKDRFSAERLKGVDSTLKIQPAKLEDSAVYLCASSLVPGETYEQYFGPGTRLTVT.

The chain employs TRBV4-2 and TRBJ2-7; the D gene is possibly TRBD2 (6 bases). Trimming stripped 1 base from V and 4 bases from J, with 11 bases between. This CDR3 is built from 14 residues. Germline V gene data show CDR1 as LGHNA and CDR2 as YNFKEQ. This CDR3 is CASSQAGEGYEQYF. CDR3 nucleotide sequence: TGTGCCAGCAGCCAAGCGGGAGAGGGGTACGAGCAGTACTTC.

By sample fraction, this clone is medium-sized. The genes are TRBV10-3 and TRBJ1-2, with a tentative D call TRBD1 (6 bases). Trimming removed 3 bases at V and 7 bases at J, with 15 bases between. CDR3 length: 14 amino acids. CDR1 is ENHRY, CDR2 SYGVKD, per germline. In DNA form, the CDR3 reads TGTGCCATCAGTGACCCCAGGCGACAGGTTGGCTACACCTTC. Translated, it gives CAISDPRRQVGYTF.

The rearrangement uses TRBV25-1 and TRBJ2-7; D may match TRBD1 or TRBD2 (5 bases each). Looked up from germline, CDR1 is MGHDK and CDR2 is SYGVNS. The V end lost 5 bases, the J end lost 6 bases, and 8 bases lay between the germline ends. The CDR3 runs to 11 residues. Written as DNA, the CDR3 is TGTGCCAGCAGTTCGGGGCTCGAGCAGTACTTC. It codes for CASSSGLEQYF.

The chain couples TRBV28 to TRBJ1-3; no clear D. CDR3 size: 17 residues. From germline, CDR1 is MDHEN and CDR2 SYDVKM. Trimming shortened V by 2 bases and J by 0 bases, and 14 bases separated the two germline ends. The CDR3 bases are TGTGCCAGCAGTTTACCCAACAAGGGTGCCTCTGGAAACACCATATATTTT. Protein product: CASSLPNKGASGNTIYF.

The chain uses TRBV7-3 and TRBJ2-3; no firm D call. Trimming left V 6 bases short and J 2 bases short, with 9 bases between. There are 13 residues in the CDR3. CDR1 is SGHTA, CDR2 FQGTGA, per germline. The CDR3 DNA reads TGTGCCAGCAGTATAGACCTCACAGATACGCAGTATTTT. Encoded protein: CASSIDLTDTQYF. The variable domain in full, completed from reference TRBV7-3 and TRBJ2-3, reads GAGVSQTPSNKVTEKGKYVELRCDPISGHTALYWYRQSLGQGPEFLIYFQGTGAADDSGLPNDRFFAVRPEGSVSTLKIQRTERGDSAVYLCASSIDLTDTQYFGPGTRLTVL.

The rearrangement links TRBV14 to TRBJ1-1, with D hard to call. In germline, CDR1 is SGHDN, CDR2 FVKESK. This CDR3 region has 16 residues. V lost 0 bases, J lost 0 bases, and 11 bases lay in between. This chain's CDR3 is CASSQDLHALNTEAFF. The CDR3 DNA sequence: TGTGCCAGCAGCCAAGACTTACACGCCCTGAACACTGAAGCTTTCTTT.

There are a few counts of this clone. CDR3 DNA sequence: TGTGCCTGGTCGAGGACTGAAGCTTTCTTT. Translation gives CAWSRTEAFF. The chain has TRBV30 and TRBJ1-1; D gene uncertain. The CDR3 length is 10 residues. V dropped 5 bases and J dropped 5 bases, with 6 bases sitting between them. Per germline, CDR1 GTSNPN and CDR2 SVGIG (reference sequence).